The subject of this entry is one T cell receptor beta chain. Its antigen is unknown. This CDR3 is built from 16 residues. CDR1 and CDR2 (germline): SEHNR, FQNEAQ (reference sequence). V lost 1 base and J lost 3, with 15 bases in between. The data belong to a study of cytomegalovirus exposure and HLA in healthy donors. Sequencing used immunoSEQ multiplex PCR; TCRdb keeps in-frame clones, though not all of them. Here the sample spans over 200,000 clones, around 88% being singletons. Study observations and caveats: According to a later analysis, TCR clusters from the first cohort tended to co-occur in the roughly 110 validation repertoires. Reports credit the classifier with highly specific, highly sensitive diagnosis of cytomegalovirus status. The study labeled under 200 TCR beta chains cytomegalovirus-associated.

The study drew the donors from its approximately 130-subject validation cohort, separate from the roughly 700-subject first cohort. This receptor was taken from a woman younger than 35 in good health and CMV-seronegative. Sample: PBMCs. The chain couples TRBV7-9 to TRBJ1-2; D unresolved. CDR3: CASSLESGYSYYGYTF. CDR3 DNA sequence: TGTGCCAGCAGCTTAGAATCGGGGTATTCGTACTATGGCTACACCTTC.